This TCR beta chain was profiled in a study of T cell repertoires in cytomegalovirus infection. Overall study: Indications of both CMV infection and matching HLA type were provided by public TCR beta signatures. Study-wide results and limits: The ex vivo response was dominated by HLA-C-restricted CMV-specific TCR beta clonotypes.

TCRdb re-derived calls from the reads in MiXCR, one entry per CDR3 protein. The sample lists 700,000 to 950,000 distinct CDR3 sequences, less than 35% occurring once. This clonotype was counted a single time. What it binds is unknown. The CDR3 runs 13 residues. V gave up 6 bases and J gave up 8 bases; unmatched junction bases: 8. The TCR originated in a human donor in good health (CMV status not recorded). Some clones in this sample may be carry-over from other donors' samples. The rearrangement uses TRBV12-3 or TRBV12-4 and TRBJ1-2, with 8 bases lining up with TRBD1. Sequences were derived from cultured CD8+ T cells from PBMCs, sampled from culture after CMV antigen stimulation. The CDR3 sequence: CASSPDRGNGYTF. The CDR3 DNA reads TGTGCCAGCAGCCCTGACAGGGGAAACGGCTACACCTTC.